These T cell receptor beta chains were read from a single sample in a study of regulatory and conventional T cells in RAG deficiency. Here immunoSEQ multiplex PCR was the method, and the copy in TCRdb shows in-frame clones only, minus some. The data show 40,000 to 55,000 clones, 70% to 90% seen once. These data are also associated with another study on regulatory T cells.

Sequencing was done on a sample of CD4+ effector T cells sorted from blood. All receptors come from a human donor in good health. The CDR3 runs from the conserved cysteine through the conserved F or W. A D gene is named only where the DNA matches it firmly. The size field is filled for only some rows; it gives once, few, many or a size class.

>TRBV5-1|TRBJ1-4|-|TRBD1
CASSSNPGQGSTNEKLFF
TGCGCCAGCAGCTCAAACCCGGGACAGGGTTCAACTAATGAAAAACTGTTTTTT
>TRBV28|TRBJ1-4|-|TRBD1
CASTLDRGGEKLFF
TGTGCCAGCACCTTGGACAGGGGAGGAGAAAAACTGTTTTTT
>TRBV19|TRBJ2-5|-|-
CATGGGVTRETQYF
TGTGCCACCGGTGGTGGGGTTACGAGAGAGACCCAGTACTTC
>TRBV5-1|TRBJ2-1|once|-
CASSFGGGTDYNEQFF
TGCGCCAGCAGCTTCGGAGGCGGGACTGACTACAATGAGCAGTTCTTC
>TRBV9|TRBJ2-3|-|-
CASSSPPRLSSTDTQYF
TGTGCCAGCAGCTCCCCCCCCCGGCTCTCCAGCACAGATACGCAGTATTTT
>TRBV27|TRBJ1-4|-|-
CASRPQGTNEKLFF
TGTGCCAGCAGACCGCAGGGAACTAATGAAAAACTGTTTTTT
>TRBV11-3|TRBJ2-2|few|-
CASSLVQVNTGELFF
TGTGCCAGCAGCTTAGTACAGGTCAACACCGGGGAGCTGTTTTTT
>TRBV6-5|TRBJ1-2|-|-
CASSEVFWGGYTF
TGTGCCAGCAGTGAAGTTTTTTGGGGGGGCTACACCTTC
>TRBV11-2|TRBJ2-7|-|-
CASRPTHSYEQYF
TGTGCCAGCAGGCCGACACACTCCTACGAGCAGTACTTC
>TRBV6-5|TRBJ1-4|-|-
CASSRDSNEKLFF
TGTGCCAGCAGCCGGGACTCTAATGAAAAACTGTTTTTT
>TRBV9|TRBJ1-3|once|-
CASSPQVSSGNTIYF
TGTGCCAGCAGCCCACAGGTGAGCTCTGGAAACACCATATATTTT
>TRBV5-1|TRBJ1-2|once|TRBD1
CASSLGDRGGYGYTF
TGCGCCAGCAGCTTGGGGGACAGGGGAGGCTATGGCTACACCTTC
>TRBV7-2|TRBJ2-1|-|-
CASSPDQGSNEQFF
TGTGCCAGCAGCCCCGACCAGGGGAGCAATGAGCAGTTCTTC
>TRBV18|TRBJ2-1|-|-
CASSQQYNEQFF
TGTGCCAGCTCACAACAGTACAATGAGCAGTTCTTC
>TRBV19|TRBJ2-1|-|TRBD2
CASSTPRTSGIYNEQFF
TGTGCCAGTAGTACCCCTAGGACTAGCGGGATTTACAATGAGCAGTTCTTC
>TRBV2|TRBJ1-5|-|TRBD1
CASTGTGANQPQHF
TGTGCCAGCACCGGGACAGGGGCCAATCAGCCCCAGCATTTT
>TRBV5-4|TRBJ2-1|-|TRBD2
CASSPAGGLSSYNEQFF
TGTGCCAGCAGCCCCGCGGGGGGGCTTAGCTCCTACAATGAGCAGTTCTTC
>TRBV7-6|TRBJ2-1|-|TRBD2
CASSLVTTSGAYNEQFF
TGTGCCAGCAGCTTAGTGACTACTAGCGGAGCTTACAATGAGCAGTTCTTC
>TRBV27|TRBJ2-3|-|TRBD2
CASRLIAGGPDTQYF
TGTGCCAGCAGATTAATAGCGGGGGGGCCGGATACGCAGTATTTT
>TRBV7-9|TRBJ1-5|-|-
CASSPRLGGPQHF
TGTGCCAGCAGCCCCCGACTAGGGGGGCCCCAGCATTTT
>TRBV19|TRBJ1-2|-|-
CASSIGLQGRDYGYTF
TGTGCCAGTAGTATAGGGTTGCAGGGGCGTGACTATGGCTACACCTTC
>TRBV19|TRBJ1-1|-|-
CASSIGEGYTEAFF
TGTGCCAGTAGTATTGGAGAGGGATACACTGAAGCTTTCTTT
>TRBV7-2|TRBJ2-7|-|TRBD1
CASRKGQSSYEQYF
TGTGCCAGCCGTAAGGGACAGAGCTCCTACGAGCAGTACTTC
>TRBV6-6|TRBJ2-7|-|-
CASRDTSLLYEQYF
TGTGCCAGCCGGGACACTAGTCTTCTCTACGAGCAGTACTTC
>TRBV18|TRBJ2-7|few|TRBD1
CASSPSGTGGGEQYF
TGTGCCAGCTCACCATCCGGGACAGGGGGCGGCGAGCAGTACTTC
>TRBV14|TRBJ2-5|-|-
CASSQQLPETQYF
TGTGCCAGCAGCCAACAACTCCCAGAGACCCAGTACTTC
>TRBV7-2|TRBJ2-3|-|-
CASSLGGGPDTQYF
TGTGCCAGCAGCTTAGGTGGGGGCCCAGATACGCAGTATTTT
>TRBV28|TRBJ2-1|-|-
CASSLRGQGEQFF
TGTGCCAGCAGTTTACGGGGGCAAGGGGAGCAGTTCTTC
>TRBV7-2|TRBJ2-7|-|-
CASSLDGGPYEQYF
TGTGCCAGCAGCTTAGACGGCGGGCCCTACGAGCAGTACTTC
>TRBV6-1|TRBJ1-4|-|-
CASRFNEKLFF
TGTGCCAGCAGATTCAATGAAAAACTGTTTTTT
>TRBV18|TRBJ2-7|-|-
CASSLQGYEQYF
TGTGCCAGCTCACTCCAGGGGTACGAGCAGTACTTC
>TRBV7-6|TRBJ1-1|-|-
CASSAGPGKAFF
TGTGCCAGCAGCGCAGGACCAGGGAAAGCTTTCTTT
>TRBV19|TRBJ1-1|-|-
CASSMSLGGTLNTEAFF
TGTGCCAGTAGTATGAGCCTGGGTGGGACTTTGAACACTGAAGCTTTCTTT
>TRBV2|TRBJ2-1|-|TRBD2
CASSERGGSNSYNEQFF
TGTGCCAGCAGTGAAAGGGGCGGGAGTAACTCCTACAATGAGCAGTTCTTC
>TRBV28|TRBJ2-7|once|TRBD1
CASSFGDRLQYF
TGTGCCAGCAGTTTTGGGGACAGACTGCAGTACTTC
>TRBV5-1|TRBJ1-1|once|TRBD1
CASSSLGQGGTEAFF
TGCGCCAGCAGCTCCCTCGGACAGGGTGGGACTGAAGCTTTCTTT
>TRBV5-1|TRBJ2-1|-|-
CASSLRSGQVEQFF
TGCGCCAGCAGCTTGAGGTCGGGCCAGGTAGAGCAGTTCTTC
>TRBV28|TRBJ1-4|few|-
CASSLVRVEEKLFF
TGTGCCAGCAGTTTAGTCAGGGTAGAAGAAAAACTGTTTTTT
>TRBV19|TRBJ1-4|-|-
CASSIQRASNEKLFF
TGTGCCAGTAGTATACAGAGGGCCTCTAATGAAAAACTGTTTTTT
>TRBV7-2|TRBJ1-4|-|-
CAGSSRAGNEKLFF
TGTGCCGGCAGCTCCAGGGCGGGTAATGAAAAACTGTTTTTT
>TRBV6-1|TRBJ1-5|-|-
CASNLPGQGNQPQHF
TGTGCCAGCAACTTACCGGGACAAGGCAATCAGCCCCAGCATTTT